This T cell receptor (beta chain) was identified during a study of T cells expressing NK-cell markers. Looking at the study overall: Serological testing identified seven of the eight sequenced donors as HCMV-seropositive and one as seronegative.

This CDR3 has 14 amino acids. TCRdb reprocessed the 5' RACE reads, keeping one entry per CDR3 protein, no DNA. The sample has about 550,000 distinct CDR3 sequences, and its top ten clones hold 3% to 4.5%. This sequence joins TRBV12-3 or TRBV12-4 and TRBJ2-1; TCRdb's D call of TRBD2 is untestable without DNA. Sequencing was done on a sample of blood T cells: a sorted CD56 or NKG2C T cell subset, CD4+ or CD8+ T cells, or bulk PBMC T cells (not recorded which). The sequence was obtained from a man aged 18 to 30 in good health. The CDR3 protein is CASSSGLLYNEQFF.